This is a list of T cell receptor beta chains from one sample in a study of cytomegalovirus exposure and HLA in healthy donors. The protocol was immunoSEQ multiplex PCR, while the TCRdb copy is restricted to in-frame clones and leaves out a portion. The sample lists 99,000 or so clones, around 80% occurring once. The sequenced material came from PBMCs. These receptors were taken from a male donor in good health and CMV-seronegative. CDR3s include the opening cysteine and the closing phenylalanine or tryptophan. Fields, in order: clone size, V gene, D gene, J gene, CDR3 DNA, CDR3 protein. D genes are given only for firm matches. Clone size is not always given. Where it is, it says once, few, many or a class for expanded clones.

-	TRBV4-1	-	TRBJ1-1	TGCGCCAGCAGCCAACCCGGGGAGAGCACTGAAGCTTTCTTT	CASSQPGESTEAFF
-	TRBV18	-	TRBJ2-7	TGTGCCAGCTCATCAATCCAGGGTGACGAGCAGTACTTC	CASSSIQGDEQYF
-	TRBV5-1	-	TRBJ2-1	TGCGCCAGCAGCCCGTCCCCGGAGGCCTACGATGAGCAGTTCTTC	CASSPSPEAYDEQFF
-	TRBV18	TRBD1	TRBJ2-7	TGTGCCAGCTCACCTCCGGGACAGGGGGCGAGGACCTACGAGCAGTACTTC	CASSPPGQGARTYEQYF
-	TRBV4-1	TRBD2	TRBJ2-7	TGCGCCAGCAGCCAGGCTAGCGGCTTTTACGAGCAGTACTTC	CASSQASGFYEQYF
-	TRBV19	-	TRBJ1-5	TGTGCCAGTAGTATGATACAGGGTACCAATCAGCCCCAGCATTTT	CASSMIQGTNQPQHF
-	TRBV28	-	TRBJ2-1	TGTGCCAGCAGTCCGGACAGTTACAATGAGCAGTTCTTC	CASSPDSYNEQFF
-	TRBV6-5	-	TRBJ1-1	TGTGCCAGCAGTTACTCGCGGGGGGATTACACTGAAGCTTTCTTT	CASSYSRGDYTEAFF
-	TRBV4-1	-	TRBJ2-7	TGCGCCAGCAGCCTCTCCGGGGGGCAGGGCGCAGACTCCTACGAGCAGTACTTC	CASSLSGGQGADSYEQYF
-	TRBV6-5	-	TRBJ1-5	TGTGCCAGCAGTTACCCGGACAAAATCAATCAGCCCCAGCATTTT	CASSYPDKINQPQHF
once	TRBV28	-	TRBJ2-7	TGTGCCAGCAGTTCCCCAGGTAACCTCCCCTACGAGCAGTACTTC	CASSSPGNLPYEQYF
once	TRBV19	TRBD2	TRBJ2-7	TGTGCCAGCGGGACTAGCGGGAGGGCCACCTACGAGCAGTACTTC	CASGTSGRATYEQYF
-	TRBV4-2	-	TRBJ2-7	TGTGCCAGCAGGGTAGCCAACTACTTCTCCTACGAGCAGTACTTC	CASRVANYFSYEQYF
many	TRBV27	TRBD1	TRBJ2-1	TGTGCCAGCAGTGCAGGGGGCGTCTCCTACAATGAGCAGTTCTTC	CASSAGGVSYNEQFF
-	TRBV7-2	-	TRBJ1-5	TGTGCCAGCAGCCCACAGGGAAATCAGAATCAGCCCCAGCATTTT	CASSPQGNQNQPQHF
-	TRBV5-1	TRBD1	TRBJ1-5	TGCGCCAGCAGCAGGACAGGGGGCAGCGCCTATAGCAATCAGCCTCAGCATTTT	CASSRTGGSAYSNQPQHF
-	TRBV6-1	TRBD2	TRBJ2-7	TGTGCCATCAGGGAGAGTAGCGGGTCTCCGGGCGGGTACTTC	CAIRESSGSPGGYF
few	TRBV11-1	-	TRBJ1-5	TGTGCCAGCAGCTCCGGGAATAGGCAGCCCCAGCATTTT	CASSSGNRQPQHF
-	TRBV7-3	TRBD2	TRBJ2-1	TGTGCCAGCAGCGACAGGACTAGCGCTGGGGCTGAGCAGTTCTTC	CASSDRTSAGAEQFF
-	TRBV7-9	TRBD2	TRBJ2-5	TGTGCCAGCAGCTCGCCCTCCCGTAGCGGGAAACTCCAAGAGACCCAGTACTTC	CASSSPSRSGKLQETQYF
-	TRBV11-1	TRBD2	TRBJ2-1	TGTGCCAGCAGCCGGACTAGCGGGATTCTGTATGAGCAGTTCTTC	CASSRTSGILYEQFF
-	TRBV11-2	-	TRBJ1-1	TGTGCCAGCAGCTTAGCGGCAGGGCGCACTGAAGCTTTCTTT	CASSLAAGRTEAFF
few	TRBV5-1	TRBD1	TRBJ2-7	TGCGCCAGCAGCTTGGAAGCAGGGGGCTCCTACGAGCAGTACTTC	CASSLEAGGSYEQYF